The rows below give T cell receptor beta chains drawn from one sample of a study of T cell responses to AZD1222 COVID-19 vaccine. The method was immunoSEQ multiplex PCR; TCRdb's version includes in-frame clones alone and lacks a portion of them. The sample shows about 110,000 clones, 89% of them seen only once. Here the sequenced sample was peripheral blood, taken on day 0 of MenACWY control vaccination. Receptors originate from an adult in good health. Each CDR3 is given with its conserved first and last residue. The order of the fields is J gene, clone size, V gene, D gene, CDR3 DNA, CDR3 protein. D genes are given only for firm matches. A clone size is listed for some rows: how often the clone was seen (once, few, many), or a class if it is expanded.

j_gene: TRBJ2-2
abundance: .
v_gene: TRBV5-1
d_gene: .
CDR3nt: TGCGCCAGCAGCTTAGGCCCTGTGGGGGGCGACACCGGGGAGCTGTTTTTT
CDR3aa: CASSLGPVGGDTGELFF

j_gene: TRBJ2-7
abundance: .
v_gene: TRBV12-5
d_gene: TRBD1
CDR3nt: TGTGCTAGTGGTTCCCCGACAGGGTATAGCGAGCAGTACTTC
CDR3aa: CASGSPTGYSEQYF

j_gene: TRBJ2-5
abundance: .
v_gene: TRBV19
d_gene: .
CDR3nt: TGTGCCAGTAGTCTGGGGACGACCCAAGAGACCCAGTACTTC
CDR3aa: CASSLGTTQETQYF

j_gene: TRBJ2-1
abundance: .
v_gene: TRBV25-1
d_gene: .
CDR3nt: TGTGCCAGCAGTGACCAACCCCCCAGTGAGCAGTTCTTC
CDR3aa: CASSDQPPSEQFF

j_gene: TRBJ1-2
abundance: .
v_gene: TRBV2
d_gene: TRBD1
CDR3nt: TGTGCCAGCATGAACAGGGGGAACTATGGCTACACCTTC
CDR3aa: CASMNRGNYGYTF

j_gene: TRBJ2-5
abundance: once
v_gene: TRBV5-1
d_gene: TRBD2
CDR3nt: TGCGCCAGCAGCACGGGACTAGCGGGGGGAACCCAAGAGACCCAGTACTTC
CDR3aa: CASSTGLAGGTQETQYF

j_gene: TRBJ1-4
abundance: once
v_gene: TRBV6-6
d_gene: TRBD1
CDR3nt: TGTGCCAGCAGTTTTACAGGGGGCGGAAAACTGTTTTTT
CDR3aa: CASSFTGGGKLFF

j_gene: TRBJ2-7
abundance: .
v_gene: TRBV5-4
d_gene: TRBD1
CDR3nt: TGTGCCAGCAGCAAACCGGGACAGGGGGCCTACGAGCAGTACTTC
CDR3aa: CASSKPGQGAYEQYF

j_gene: TRBJ1-3
abundance: .
v_gene: TRBV18
d_gene: .
CDR3nt: TGTGCCAGCTCACCAAACAGGTACTCTGGAAACACCATATATTTT
CDR3aa: CASSPNRYSGNTIYF

j_gene: TRBJ1-1
abundance: .
v_gene: TRBV27
d_gene: TRBD1
CDR3nt: TGTGCCAGCAGTTTAGCCAAAGGACAGGGTTCGAACACTGAAGCTTTCTTT
CDR3aa: CASSLAKGQGSNTEAFF

j_gene: TRBJ1-2
abundance: .
v_gene: TRBV5-6
d_gene: .
CDR3nt: TGTGCCAGCAGCTTGACAGGCGCATATGGCTACACCTTC
CDR3aa: CASSLTGAYGYTF

j_gene: TRBJ1-1
abundance: .
v_gene: TRBV19
d_gene: TRBD1
CDR3nt: TGTGCCAGTATAGGGACAGGGGATAGAGCTTTCTTT
CDR3aa: CASIGTGDRAFF

j_gene: TRBJ1-1
abundance: .
v_gene: TRBV5-4
d_gene: TRBD1
CDR3nt: TGTGCCAGCAGCTCAGCCGACAGGGGGCACGCTGAAGCTTTCTTT
CDR3aa: CASSSADRGHAEAFF

j_gene: TRBJ2-2
abundance: .
v_gene: TRBV5-1
d_gene: TRBD2
CDR3nt: TGCGCCAGCAGCGGACGGACTAGCGGGGGGAACACCGGGGAGCTGTTTTTT
CDR3aa: CASSGRTSGGNTGELFF

j_gene: TRBJ1-2
abundance: .
v_gene: TRBV7-9
d_gene: .
CDR3nt: TGTGCCAGCAGCTTCGAGGTCCCGGTCTACTATGGCTACACCTTC
CDR3aa: CASSFEVPVYYGYTF

j_gene: TRBJ2-6
abundance: .
v_gene: TRBV10-3
d_gene: .
CDR3nt: TGTGCCATCGAGAGGGGGGCAGGGGCCAACGTCCTGACTTTC
CDR3aa: CAIERGAGANVLTF

j_gene: TRBJ1-1
abundance: .
v_gene: TRBV29-1
d_gene: .
CDR3nt: TGCAGCGTCGCCGGGACGAACTATGGCGGTGTCACTGAAGCTTTCTTT
CDR3aa: CSVAGTNYGGVTEAFF

j_gene: TRBJ1-5
abundance: .
v_gene: TRBV28
d_gene: .
CDR3nt: TGTGCCAGCAGTTTCCTTGGACCGAATCAGCCCCAGCATTTT
CDR3aa: CASSFLGPNQPQHF

j_gene: TRBJ1-5
abundance: .
v_gene: TRBV10-3
d_gene: .
CDR3nt: TGTGCCATCAGTGGCGGGGTGGGTAGCAATCAGCCCCAGCATTTT
CDR3aa: CAISGGVGSNQPQHF

j_gene: TRBJ1-1
abundance: .
v_gene: TRBV28
d_gene: TRBD1
CDR3nt: TGTGCCACCCCGGGACAGGGGAACACTGAAGCTTTCTTT
CDR3aa: CATPGQGNTEAFF

j_gene: TRBJ2-7
abundance: .
v_gene: TRBV11-2
d_gene: .
CDR3nt: TGTGCCAGCAGTCGGGCCAATGGCGAGCAGTACTTC
CDR3aa: CASSRANGEQYF

j_gene: TRBJ1-2
abundance: .
v_gene: TRBV2
d_gene: .
CDR3nt: TGTGCCACCGACACAGGGTATTATGGCTACACCTTC
CDR3aa: CATDTGYYGYTF

j_gene: TRBJ1-4
abundance: .
v_gene: TRBV25-1
d_gene: .
CDR3nt: TGTGCCAGCAGTGAATATATTCCGGGAATCCCTAATGAAAAACTGTTTTTT
CDR3aa: CASSEYIPGIPNEKLFF

j_gene: TRBJ1-6
abundance: .
v_gene: TRBV19
d_gene: .
CDR3nt: TGTGCCAGTAGTATAGGACGAGGTAATTCACCCCTCCACTTT
CDR3aa: CASSIGRGNSPLHF

j_gene: TRBJ1-1
abundance: .
v_gene: TRBV27
d_gene: .
CDR3nt: TGTGCCAGCAGTTTATCAAAGGGGAACACTGAAGCTTTCTTT
CDR3aa: CASSLSKGNTEAFF

j_gene: TRBJ2-3
abundance: .
v_gene: TRBV9
d_gene: TRBD2
CDR3nt: TGTGCCAGCAGCTCCCTTATTACCGGGGGGGTCACAGATACGCAGTATTTT
CDR3aa: CASSSLITGGVTDTQYF

j_gene: TRBJ1-3
abundance: .
v_gene: TRBV6-5
d_gene: TRBD1
CDR3nt: TGTGCCAGCAGTTACGGGACAGGGACTGGAAACACCATATATTTT
CDR3aa: CASSYGTGTGNTIYF

j_gene: TRBJ2-7
abundance: .
v_gene: TRBV24-1
d_gene: .
CDR3nt: TGTGCCACCAGTGACCTGACTCCCCAGGGGCTCTACGAGCAGTACTTC
CDR3aa: CATSDLTPQGLYEQYF

j_gene: TRBJ2-7
abundance: .
v_gene: TRBV27
d_gene: .
CDR3nt: TGTGCCAGCAGTTTATTGTGGCAGGGTAGCCACGAGCAGTACTTC
CDR3aa: CASSLLWQGSHEQYF

j_gene: TRBJ1-6
abundance: .
v_gene: TRBV6-5
d_gene: TRBD1
CDR3nt: TGTGCCAGCAGACAGGGGTCTAATTCACCCCTCCACTTT
CDR3aa: CASRQGSNSPLHF

j_gene: TRBJ2-1
abundance: once
v_gene: TRBV29-1
d_gene: TRBD2
CDR3nt: TGCAGCGCCCGGACTAGCGGGGACCGCTCCTACAATGAGCAGTTCTTC
CDR3aa: CSARTSGDRSYNEQFF

j_gene: TRBJ1-2
abundance: .
v_gene: TRBV24-1
d_gene: .
CDR3nt: TGTGCCACCAGTGATCTGGGTTATGGCTACACCTTC
CDR3aa: CATSDLGYGYTF

j_gene: TRBJ1-4
abundance: .
v_gene: TRBV2
d_gene: .
CDR3nt: TGTGCCAGCAGTGAAGCGAGCCTCAGGAGGAATGAAAAACTGTTTTTT
CDR3aa: CASSEASLRRNEKLFF

j_gene: TRBJ2-1
abundance: .
v_gene: TRBV3-1/TRBV3-2
d_gene: .
CDR3nt: TGTGCCAGCAGCCAATGGACGGGGTCTAACAATGAGCAGTTCTTC
CDR3aa: CASSQWTGSNNEQFF

j_gene: TRBJ1-1
abundance: .
v_gene: TRBV6-5
d_gene: TRBD1
CDR3nt: TGTGCCAGCAGTACCAGGGGGAGGAGGAACACTGAAGCTTTCTTT
CDR3aa: CASSTRGRRNTEAFF

j_gene: TRBJ1-5
abundance: .
v_gene: TRBV28
d_gene: .
CDR3nt: TGTGCCAGCAGGGGTTGGAGCAATCAGCCCCAGCATTTT
CDR3aa: CASRGWSNQPQHF

j_gene: TRBJ2-3
abundance: .
v_gene: TRBV18
d_gene: .
CDR3nt: TGTGCCAGCTCACCGCTCCGGGACAGCACAGATACGCAGTATTTT
CDR3aa: CASSPLRDSTDTQYF

j_gene: TRBJ2-3
abundance: .
v_gene: TRBV4-3
d_gene: .
CDR3nt: TGCGCCAGCAGCCAAGATTGGGCGGTGAGCACAGATACGCAGTATTTT
CDR3aa: CASSQDWAVSTDTQYF

j_gene: TRBJ1-5
abundance: .
v_gene: TRBV18
d_gene: TRBD1
CDR3nt: TGTGCCAGCTCACCGCGAGGGGGACAGATTAGCAATCAGCCCCAGCATTTT
CDR3aa: CASSPRGGQISNQPQHF

j_gene: TRBJ2-6
abundance: .
v_gene: TRBV30
d_gene: .
CDR3nt: TGTGCCAATAGGCCCTCTGGGGCCAACGTCCTGACTTTC
CDR3aa: CANRPSGANVLTF

j_gene: TRBJ1-2
abundance: few
v_gene: TRBV7-2
d_gene: TRBD1
CDR3nt: TGTGCCAGCAGCTTAGGGGCAGGGGGCGGAGGCTATGGCTACACCTTC
CDR3aa: CASSLGAGGGGYGYTF

j_gene: TRBJ2-3
abundance: .
v_gene: TRBV27
d_gene: .
CDR3nt: TGTGCCAGCAGTTTATTACCTTTGGGGAAAATGTTTATAGATACGCAGTATTTT
CDR3aa: CASSLLPLGKMFIDTQYF

j_gene: TRBJ2-2
abundance: .
v_gene: TRBV24-1
d_gene: .
CDR3nt: TGTGCCACCAGTGGAGGGGGTACCGGGGAGCTGTTTTTT
CDR3aa: CATSGGGTGELFF

j_gene: TRBJ2-1
abundance: once
v_gene: TRBV10-1
d_gene: TRBD1
CDR3nt: TGCGCCAGCAGGGGACAGGGAGGAACGAGCTCCTACAATGAGCAGTTCTTC
CDR3aa: CASRGQGGTSSYNEQFF

j_gene: TRBJ2-3
abundance: once
v_gene: TRBV11-2
d_gene: TRBD2
CDR3nt: TGTGCCAGCAGCTTACTAACAGGGGGACTAGCGGAGGGCACAGATACGCAGTATTTT
CDR3aa: CASSLLTGGLAEGTDTQYF

j_gene: TRBJ2-6
abundance: .
v_gene: TRBV18
d_gene: TRBD1
CDR3nt: TGTGCCAGCTCACAGTGGCCGACAGGGAGGGCCAACGTCCTGACTTTC
CDR3aa: CASSQWPTGRANVLTF

j_gene: TRBJ2-1
abundance: once
v_gene: TRBV19
d_gene: TRBD1
CDR3nt: TGTGCCAGTAGTATAGTAGGACAGGGGGGCTACAATGAGCAGTTCTTC
CDR3aa: CASSIVGQGGYNEQFF

j_gene: TRBJ1-4
abundance: .
v_gene: TRBV5-1
d_gene: .
CDR3nt: TGCGCCAGCAGCGGCGGACGTCCTAATGAAAAACTGTTTTTT
CDR3aa: CASSGGRPNEKLFF

j_gene: TRBJ1-5
abundance: .
v_gene: TRBV5-6
d_gene: .
CDR3nt: TGTGCCAGCAGCTTGGGTCAGGCCGCCGGGGCCCAGCATTTT
CDR3aa: CASSLGQAAGAQHF

j_gene: TRBJ2-3
abundance: .
v_gene: TRBV5-4
d_gene: .
CDR3nt: TGTGCCAGCAGCTTGCGGTCGGGGGATACAGATACGCAGTATTTT
CDR3aa: CASSLRSGDTDTQYF

j_gene: TRBJ2-5
abundance: .
v_gene: TRBV30
d_gene: .
CDR3nt: TGTGCCTGGAGTAGAATCAGTGGGCCAGTGGAGACCCAGTACTTC
CDR3aa: CAWSRISGPVETQYF

j_gene: TRBJ1-4
abundance: .
v_gene: TRBV5-6
d_gene: .
CDR3nt: TGTGCCAGCAGCTTGCGGGGGCAGGATGAAAAACTGTTTTTT
CDR3aa: CASSLRGQDEKLFF

j_gene: TRBJ2-7
abundance: .
v_gene: TRBV19
d_gene: .
CDR3nt: TGTGCCAGTAGTATAGGGGCGGGGGCCCCCTACGAGCAGTACTTC
CDR3aa: CASSIGAGAPYEQYF

j_gene: TRBJ1-5
abundance: .
v_gene: TRBV15
d_gene: .
CDR3nt: TGTGCCACCAGCAGAGACGGTAGCAATCAGCCCCAGCATTTT
CDR3aa: CATSRDGSNQPQHF

j_gene: TRBJ2-5
abundance: .
v_gene: TRBV30
d_gene: TRBD1
CDR3nt: TGTGCCTGGTCAAATCAGGGGGCCGAGACCCAGTACTTC
CDR3aa: CAWSNQGAETQYF

j_gene: TRBJ1-5
abundance: few
v_gene: TRBV2
d_gene: .
CDR3nt: TGTGCCAGCAGTCCCTCCGCTATCAATCAGCCCCAGCATTTT
CDR3aa: CASSPSAINQPQHF

j_gene: TRBJ2-3
abundance: .
v_gene: TRBV9
d_gene: .
CDR3nt: TGTGCCAGCAGCGGGAGACTCATCGATACGCAGTATTTT
CDR3aa: CASSGRLIDTQYF

j_gene: TRBJ1-2
abundance: .
v_gene: TRBV5-5
d_gene: .
CDR3nt: TGTGCCAGCAGCCCCAACGTGGACGATTTCTACACCTTC
CDR3aa: CASSPNVDDFYTF

j_gene: TRBJ2-7
abundance: .
v_gene: TRBV3-1/TRBV3-2
d_gene: .
CDR3nt: TGTGCCAGCAGCCAAGATCGCCAGTCCTACGAGCAGTACTTC
CDR3aa: CASSQDRQSYEQYF